This TCR beta chain originates from a study of T cell responses to AZD1222 COVID-19 vaccine. Data came from immunoSEQ multiplex PCR; TCRdb stores just in-frame clones and leaves some out. The sample contains over 110,000 clones, around 90% of which appear only once. The germline V gene encodes CDR1 SGHTA and CDR2 FQGNSA. J was trimmed by 10 bases and V by 4 bases; bases with no gene match: 16. CDR3 length: 18 amino acids. This TCR came from an adult who received the AZD1222 COVID-19 vaccine. The source was peripheral blood, collected 28 days after the second AZD1222 dose. This sequence joins TRBV7-2 and TRBJ2-1, with TRBD2 matching 13 bases. The CDR3 bases are TGTGCCAGCAGCTCAATAGCCCGCCGGGGACTAGCGGGACTCGAGCAGTTCTTC. This translates into CASSSIARRGLAGLEQFF.